The present entry profiles one T cell receptor (beta chain) with its context. This clone was found once. Which antigen it targets is not known. Within one base of it there is no much larger clone, and no base qualities were kept. This entry comes from a study of siplizumab effects on memory and regulatory T cells (dated by TCRdb to the late 2010s). Some background on the complete study: The study looked at the effect of siplizumab, an anti-CD2 antibody, on alloreactive T-cell subsets in allogeneic mixed lymphocyte reactions made from human PBMCs. What the study reported, not specific to this receptor: Unstimulated naive T cells appeared to be more diverse than memory T cells, and naive cells seemed to make a substantial contribution to the alloresponse. Of the alloreactive CD4+ clones that could be mapped, the Treg-derived share averaged approximately 69% with siplizumab compared with about 27% in control reactions. For roughly 75-97% of proliferating CD4+ or CD8+ clones, no naive or memory phenotype could be assigned. Because sequences below about 10^-5 frequency were poorly captured, only a minor fraction of alloreactive clones could be mapped to unstimulated subsets. No functional confirmation was obtained for the suppressive function of proliferating Tregs from siplizumab cultures. Siplizumab significantly lowered the cumulative frequency of alloreactive sequences that could be traced to unstimulated CD4+ memory T cells.

Sequences SGHVS (CDR1) and FQNEAQ (CDR2) are obtained from the germline V gene. From the cysteine up to the phenylalanine, the CDR3 has a length of 16 residues. Only the CDR3 part of the read is kept: 48 bases, read in frame from the first base. From V the trimming removes 5 bases and from J it removes 3 bases, while the gene matches leave 9 bases of the junction unaccounted for. Sorted unstimulated T cells and proliferating T cells recovered from mixed lymphocyte reactions were subjected to TCRbeta CDR3 sequencing. Fresh whole blood from fewer than 11 HLA-typed healthy donors was used to isolate PBMCs. The library was obtained by the immunoSEQ multiplex PCR assay. Each sample had some 10^5 TCR templates assayed by the deep sequencing platform. Genomic DNA extracted from sorted T cells was used for TCRbeta CDR3 sequencing. Per the source publication's procedure: The R programming language was used for the clonal analysis of the TCRbeta CDR3 data. Alloreactive CD4+ and CD8+ clones were defined by comparing unstimulated samples with post-reaction CFSE-low samples. By matching sequences to the repertoires of sorted unstimulated Treg and non-Treg cells, each alloreactive CD4+ clone was assigned a regulatory or non-regulatory origin. Drawn from immuneACCESS, this table holds only the in-frame rearrangements with V and J called that TCRdb kept. Clones are partly lost; checked studies trace under half to an unresolved V gene and leave the rest unexplained. V and J calls and clone size are copied from that table; D and trimming were computed from the DNA. The sample table records around 95,000 clones; 91% of these occur just once. 0.14% to 0.15% of the sample is taken by the ten largest.

This clonotype was sampled from a human donor in good health. Sequenced: CD4+ T cells sorted from blood. The rearranged chain carries TRBV7-8 and TRBJ2-3; TRBD2 aligns with 9 central bases. The sequenced DNA: TGTGCCAGCAGCCCGGCTAGCGGGGTGAAAACAGATACGCAGTATTTT. Its protein product is CASSPASGVKTDTQYF.